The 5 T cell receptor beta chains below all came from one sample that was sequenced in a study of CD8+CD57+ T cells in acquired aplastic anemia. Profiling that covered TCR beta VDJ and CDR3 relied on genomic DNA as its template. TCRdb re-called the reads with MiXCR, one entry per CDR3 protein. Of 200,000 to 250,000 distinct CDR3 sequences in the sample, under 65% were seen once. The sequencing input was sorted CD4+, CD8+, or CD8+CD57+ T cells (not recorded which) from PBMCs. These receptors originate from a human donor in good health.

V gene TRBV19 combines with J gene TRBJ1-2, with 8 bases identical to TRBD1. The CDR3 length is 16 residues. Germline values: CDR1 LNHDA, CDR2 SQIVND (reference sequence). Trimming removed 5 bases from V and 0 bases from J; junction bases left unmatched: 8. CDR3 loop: CASSRDRTLANYGYTF. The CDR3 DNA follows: TGTGCCAGTAGTCGGGACAGGACCCTAGCTAACTATGGCTACACCTTC.

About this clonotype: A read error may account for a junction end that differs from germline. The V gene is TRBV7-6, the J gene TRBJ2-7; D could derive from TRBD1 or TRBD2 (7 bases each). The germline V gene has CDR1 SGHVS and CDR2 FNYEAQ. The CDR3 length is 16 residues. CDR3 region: CASSSRGQGGDYEQNF. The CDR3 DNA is TGTGCCAGCAGCTCTCGAGGCCAGGGGGGGGACTACGAGCAGAACTTC.

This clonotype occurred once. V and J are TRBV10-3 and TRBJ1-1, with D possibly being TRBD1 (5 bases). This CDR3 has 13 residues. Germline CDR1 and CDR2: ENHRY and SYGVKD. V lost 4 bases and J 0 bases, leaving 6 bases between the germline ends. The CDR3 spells CAISVGVNTEAFF. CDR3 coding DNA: TGTGCCATCAGTGTAGGGGTGAACACTGAAGCTTTCTTT.

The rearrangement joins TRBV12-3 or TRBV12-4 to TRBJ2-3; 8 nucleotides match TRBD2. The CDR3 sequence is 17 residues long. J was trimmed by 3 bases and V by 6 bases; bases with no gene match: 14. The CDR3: CASSSFGGAGKTDTQYF. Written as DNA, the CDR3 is TGTGCCAGCAGCTCCTTCGGGGGGGCGGGAAAAACAGATACGCAGTATTTT.

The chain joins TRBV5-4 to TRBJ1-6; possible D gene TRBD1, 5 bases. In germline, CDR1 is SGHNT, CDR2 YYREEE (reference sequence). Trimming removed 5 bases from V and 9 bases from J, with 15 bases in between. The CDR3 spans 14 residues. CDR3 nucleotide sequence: TGTGCCAGCAGTAGAGGGGAGGCAAGTTCACCCCTCCACTTT. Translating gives CASSRGEASSPLHF.